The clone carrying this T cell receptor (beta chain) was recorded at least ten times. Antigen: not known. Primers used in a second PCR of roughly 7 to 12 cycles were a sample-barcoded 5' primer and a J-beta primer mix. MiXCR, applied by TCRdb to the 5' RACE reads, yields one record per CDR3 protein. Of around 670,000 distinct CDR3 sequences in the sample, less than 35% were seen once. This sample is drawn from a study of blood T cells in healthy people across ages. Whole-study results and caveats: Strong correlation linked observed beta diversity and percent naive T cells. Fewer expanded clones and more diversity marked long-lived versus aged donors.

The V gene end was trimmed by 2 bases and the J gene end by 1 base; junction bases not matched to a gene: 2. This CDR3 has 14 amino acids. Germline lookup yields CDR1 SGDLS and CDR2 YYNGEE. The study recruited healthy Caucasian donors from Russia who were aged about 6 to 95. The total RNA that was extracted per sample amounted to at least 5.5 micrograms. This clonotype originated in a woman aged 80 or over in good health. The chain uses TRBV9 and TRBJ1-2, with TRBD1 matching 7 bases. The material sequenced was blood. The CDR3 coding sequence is TGTGCCAGCAGCGTTCCAGGGGGTAACTATGGCTACACCTTC. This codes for CASSVPGGNYGYTF.